Listed here is a single T cell receptor beta chain. This sample stems from a study of shared clonotypes between healthy human individuals. J gave up 6 bases and V 4 bases, and 14 bases lay outside the gene matches. Germline V gene data show CDR1 as SQVTM and CDR2 as ANQGSEA. This CDR3 has 16 residues. TCRdb keeps only in-frame clones here, not all; method: immunoSEQ multiplex PCR. The sample yields approximately 650,000 clones, 95% to 96% seen once. Naive CD8 cells comprised CD45RO-negative, CCR7-positively selected cells, excluding terminally differentiated effector memory CD45RA+ cells. The sequencing sample was made of naive CD8+ T cells sorted from blood. The source is a young woman in good health. The J gene is TRBJ2-7, the V gene TRBV29-1; 11 positions agree with TRBD1. The CDR3 region has the DNA TGCAGCGTTGCCAGAACCCCGGGACAGGGGGTCTTCGAGCAGTACTTC. It is translated as CSVARTPGQGVFEQYF.